One and the same sample provided the 2 T cell receptor beta chains below, sequenced in a study of T-cell reconstitution after alpha-beta-depleted transplantation in children. Construction of the TCRbeta library involved unique molecular identifiers. TCRdb re-called the PCR reads through MiXCR, storing one row per CDR3 protein. This sample has around 80,000 distinct CDR3 sequences, with around 18% found just once. This specimen consisted of PBMCs, mostly from graft donor cells, obtained 360 days after TCRalphabeta/CD19-depleted stem cell transplant. The receptors stem from a male patient aged 2 to 10 who had a stem cell transplant for acute lymphoblastic leukemia, so the T cells may come from the graft donor.

This clonotype has only a few counts. This sequence joins TRBV7-8 and TRBJ2-1; D is uncertain. The ends were cut back, 3 bases at V and 9 bases at J, with 15 bases in the middle. The CDR3 is made up of 14 amino acids. Germline CDR1 SGHVS, CDR2 FQNEAQ. Written as DNA, the CDR3 is TGTGCCAGCAGCTTTAGAGTCCCTATAGGTGAGCAGTTCTTC. Its translation: CASSFRVPIGEQFF.

The table lists this clonotype with a few counts. The chain joins TRBV11-3 to TRBJ2-1; 8 bases fit TRBD2. Losses at the gene ends were 5 bases for V and 3 bases for J; bases not matched to a gene: 6. This CDR3 has 15 amino acids. Germline CDR1 is SGHNT and CDR2 is YENEEA. The CDR3 bases are TGTGCCAGCAGCGTACTAGCGGTCCTCTACAATGAGCAGTTCTTC. Translating gives CASSVLAVLYNEQFF.